The clone carrying this T cell receptor beta chain was found a few times. Its antigen remains unknown. This entry comes from a study of T-cell memory formation after mild COVID-19. Whole-study findings and limits: Contracting clones from day 15 to 85 had balanced CD4/CD8; later expanders favoured CD4+.

The CDR3 is 18 amino acids. The germline CDR1 and CDR2 sequences are SGHRS and YFSETQ. V was clipped by 4 bases and J by 1 base; unmatched bases: 13. TCRdb itself ran the 5' RACE reads through MiXCR, one entry per CDR3 protein. This table holds about 400,000 distinct CDR3 sequences, approximately 14% found once. The receptor was derived from a man between 18 and 29 years old who had mild COVID-19 (a few samples of this study predate the infection). Cell type and time point are not known. The chain is built from TRBV5-1 and TRBJ2-1; 8 bases align to TRBD1. The specimen was PBMCs or a T cell subset sorted from them (not recorded which). CDR3 in amino acids: CASSHRWPQGVSYNEQFF. The CDR3 nucleotides are TGCGCCAGCAGCCATCGATGGCCACAGGGGGTGTCCTACAATGAGCAGTTCTTC.